A single sample gave rise to the 26 T cell receptor beta chains below, sequenced in a study of T cells in localized non-small cell lung cancer. The method was immunoSEQ multiplex PCR; TCRdb's version includes in-frame clones alone and lacks a portion of them. The sample lists tens of thousands of clones, around 88% occurring once. The specimen was peripheral blood, collected before any cancer treatment. All receptors come from a woman between 40 and 69 years old with stage I lung adenocarcinoma.

The rearrangement uses TRBV5-1 and TRBJ2-3, with D maybe TRBD1 (5 bases). Trimming removed 5 bases from V and 5 bases from J, with 18 bases in between. The germline CDR1 and CDR2 sequences are SGHRS and YFSETQ. This CDR3 contains 15 residues. CDR3: CASRTEVGAQDTQYF. The CDR3 DNA follows: TGCGCCAGCAGGACAGAAGTAGGGGCGCAAGATACGCAGTATTTT.

The CDR3 here is CASSTGTGHQPQHF. The CDR3 DNA reads as TGTGCCAGCAGTACCGGGACAGGGCATCAGCCCCAGCATTTT. This chain joins TRBV27 and TRBJ1-5, with 9 bases identical to TRBD1. Germline V gene data show CDR1 as MNHEY and CDR2 as SMNVEV (reference sequence). This CDR3 has 14 residues. V shed 5 bases, J shed 5 bases, and the junction held 4 bases outside the gene matches.

The rearrangement uses TRBV5-5 and TRBJ2-5, with 10 bases that match TRBD2. In germline, CDR1 is SGHKS, CDR2 YYEKEE (reference sequence). Trimming removed 0 bases from V and 2 bases from J; junction bases left unmatched: 4. The CDR3 is 16 amino acids. CDR3 loop: CASSLALAGRQETQYF. CDR3 in DNA: TGTGCCAGCAGCTTGGCACTAGCGGGGAGGCAAGAGACCCAGTACTTC. The full variable domain, with the rest looked up from reference TRBV5-5 and TRBJ2-5, is DAGVTQSPTHLIKTRGQQVTLRCSPISGHKSVSWYQQVLGQGPQFIFQYYEKEERGRGNFPDRFSARQFPNYSSELNVNALLLGDSALYLCASSLALAGRQETQYFGPGTRLLVL.

This chain joins TRBV6-6 and TRBJ1-1; unclear D gene. V lost 3 bases to trimming and J lost 2 bases, with 13 bases between them. The germline V gene encodes CDR1 MNHNY and CDR2 SVGAGI (reference sequence). The CDR3 has 15 residues. CDR3 residues: CASSYRKSANTEAFF. The CDR3 DNA reads TGTGCCAGCAGTTATAGGAAGAGCGCCAACACTGAAGCTTTCTTT.

The chain recombines TRBV18 with TRBJ1-1, with D hard to call. V was clipped by 2 bases and J by 3 bases, with 10 bases between them. Germline assignment: CDR1 KGHSH and CDR2 LQKENI. CDR3 size: 14 residues. The CDR3 region is CASSPSGSDTEAFF. The DNA for the CDR3 is TGTGCCAGCTCACCATCGGGGTCAGACACTGAAGCTTTCTTT.

In this sample, this clone turned up once. The rearrangement uses TRBV6-5 and TRBJ1-6; 8 bases line up with TRBD1. V was pared by 6 bases and J by 7 bases, with 8 bases of the junction left unmatched. CDR3 length equals 15 residues. CDR1 is MNHEY, CDR2 SVGAGI, per germline. This CDR3 is CASRYDRGQNSPLHF. The CDR3 coding sequence is TGTGCCAGCAGATACGACAGGGGACAAAATTCACCCCTCCACTTT.

The rearrangement links TRBV6-1 to TRBJ2-1; no definite D call. The CDR3 consists of 13 residues. V gave up 4 bases and J gave up 6 bases, with 10 bases separating them. Germline V CDR1 and CDR2: MNHNS, SASEGT. Written as DNA, the CDR3 is TGTGCCAGCAGTGTACTGACCCCCAATGAGCAGTTCTTC. Its protein product is CASSVLTPNEQFF.

This CDR3 reads CASSPYRERADTQYF. The CDR3 coding sequence is TGTGCCAGCAGCCCCTACCGGGAGAGGGCGGATACGCAGTATTTT. The rearrangement links TRBV7-3 to TRBJ2-3; weak D call: TRBD2 (6 bases). Trimming cost V 5 bases and J 6 bases, with 18 bases left between them. CDR3 length equals 15 residues. Germline lookup yields CDR1 SGHTA and CDR2 FQGTGA.

The genes are TRBV19 and TRBJ1-2; D gene uncertain. Trimming removed 7 bases from V and 6 bases from J, with 15 bases in between. CDR1 LNHDA and CDR2 SQIVND come from the germline V gene (reference sequence). CDR3 length: 13 amino acids. Written as DNA, the CDR3 is TGTGCCAGTATGGACGCCTGGAGGGATGGCTACACCTTC. This sequence encodes CASMDAWRDGYTF.

This clone has a single count. This rearrangement joins TRBV7-6 to TRBJ1-1; maybe TRBD1 (6 bases). The germline V gene has CDR1 SGHVS and CDR2 FNYEAQ. The V and J ends lost 5 bases and 8 bases respectively, with 15 bases between them. This CDR3 has 13 amino acids. The CDR3 here is CASSHGRTVEAFF. The DNA of the CDR3 is TGTGCCAGCAGCCACGGACGGACAGTAGAAGCTTTCTTT.

V gene TRBV4-1 combines with J gene TRBJ2-5; no clear D. V was cut by 4 bases and J by 2 bases, with 8 bases left in between. The CDR3 runs 13 residues. The germline CDR1 and CDR2 sequences are MGHRA and YSYEKL. CDR3 sequence (DNA): TGCGCCAGCAGCCTGGGCTATCAAGAGACCCAGTACTTC. Its protein product is CASSLGYQETQYF.

The chain is built from TRBV19 and TRBJ2-5, with D hard to call. V dropped 6 bases and J dropped 1 base, with 12 bases sitting between them. The CDR3 is 14 amino acids. CDR1 is LNHDA, CDR2 SQIVND, per germline (reference sequence). For the CDR3, the DNA is TGTGCCAGTAGGGACCAGTACCTCCAAGAGACCCAGTACTTC. It translates to CASRDQYLQETQYF.

This clone was recorded only once. J is TRBJ2-3 and V is TRBV27; D is unclear. With 6 bases removed from V and 1 base from J, the gap between germline ends came to 14 bases. The germline gives CDR1 MNHEY, CDR2 SMNVEV (reference sequence). CDR3 length: 15 amino acids. The DNA of the CDR3 is TGTGCCAGCAGACTGCATGCCCGCCGCACAGATACGCAGTATTTT. Translated, it gives CASRLHARRTDTQYF.

The chain has TRBV7-3 and TRBJ2-5, with D possibly matching TRBD1 (6 bases). Germline values: CDR1 SGHTA, CDR2 FQGTGA. The CDR3 contains 15 residues. With 5 bases removed from V and 2 bases from J, the gap between germline ends came to 15 bases. The CDR3 sequence is CASSQSGTQQETQYF. In DNA form, the CDR3 reads TGTGCCAGCAGCCAATCCGGGACACAGCAAGAGACCCAGTACTTC.

The chain joins TRBV10-2 to TRBJ2-7, with 8 bases identical to TRBD1. V gave up 10 bases and J gave up 4 bases; unmatched junction bases: 9. The length of the CDR3 is 13 residues. Germline CDR1 WSHSY, CDR2 SAAADI. Written as DNA, the CDR3 is TGCGCCACGGTCCGGGACAGGTCTTACGAGCAGTACTTC. It codes for CATVRDRSYEQYF.

The rearrangement links TRBV18 to TRBJ2-7; 7 bases are shared with TRBD2. Germline V gene sequence: CDR1 KGHSH, CDR2 LQKENI. The CDR3 spans 14 residues. Unmatched junction bases numbered 6, after V lost 0 bases and J lost 7 bases. The chain's CDR3 is CASSPPRAGYEQYF. For the CDR3, the DNA is TGTGCCAGCTCACCACCGAGAGCGGGGTATGAGCAGTACTTC.

This rearrangement joins TRBV7-3 to TRBJ1-1; 11 nucleotides line up with TRBD1. Per the germline V gene, CDR1 is SGHTA and CDR2 is FQGTGA. The V and J ends lost 5 bases and 5 bases, in that order; junction bases with no gene match: 7. CDR3 length: 15 residues. CDR3 nucleotides: TGTGCCAGCAGCCCCCGGACAGGGGGCTATACTGAAGCTTTCTTT. Residues: CASSPRTGGYTEAFF. Using reference TRBV7-3 and TRBJ1-1 for the parts outside the CDR3, the full variable domain is GAGVSQTPSNKVTEKGKYVELRCDPISGHTALYWYRQSLGQGPEFLIYFQGTGAADDSGLPNDRFFAVRPEGSVSTLKIQRTERGDSAVYLCASSPRTGGYTEAFFGQGTRLTVV.

The chain links TRBV6-5 to TRBJ2-2; D is ambiguous. Deletions cut 3 bases from V and 5 bases from J, with 7 bases between. This CDR3 has 13 amino acids. Germline-derived CDR1 and CDR2 are MNHEY and SVGAGI. CDR3 nucleotides: TGTGCCAGCAGTTATATAGGGACCGGGGAGCTGTTTTTT. Translated: CASSYIGTGELFF.

The chain couples TRBV7-2 to TRBJ2-3; TRBD2 matches 7 bases. V shed 1 base and J 5 bases; nucleotides not matched to a gene: 6. CDR3 length: 15 amino acids. From germline, CDR1 is SGHTA and CDR2 FQGNSA. The CDR3 sequence: CASSLGGGAEDTQYF. In nucleotides, the CDR3 is TGTGCCAGCAGCTTAGGCGGGGGAGCCGAAGATACGCAGTATTTT. The whole variable domain, remainder taken from reference TRBV7-2 and TRBJ2-3, is GAGVSQSPSNKVTEKGKDVELRCDPISGHTALYWYRQSLGQGLEFLIYFQGNSAPDKSGLPSDRFSAERTGGSVSTLTIQRTQQEDSAVYLCASSLGGGAEDTQYFGPGTRLTVL.

The rearrangement joins TRBV5-5 to TRBJ1-5, with TRBD1 matching over 7 bases. The V segment lost 0 bases and the J segment 4 bases; nucleotides outside the gene matches: 7. The CDR3 totals 16 residues. CDR1 SGHKS and CDR2 YYEKEE come from the germline V gene (reference sequence). The CDR3 here is CASSLGYTGENQPQHF. The CDR3 DNA follows: TGTGCCAGCAGCTTGGGCTACACAGGGGAGAATCAGCCCCAGCATTTT.

The chain is built from TRBV5-8 and TRBJ1-5; 8 positions agree with TRBD1. The germline CDR1 and CDR2 sequences are SGHTS and YDEGEE. The CDR3 has 17 residues. V lost 0 bases to trimming and J lost 6 bases; unmatched junction nucleotides: 11. CDR3 in amino acids: CASSLVVYRGGSQPQHF. CDR3 nucleotide sequence: TGTGCCAGCAGCTTGGTTGTTTACAGGGGGGGATCTCAGCCCCAGCATTTT. Filled out from reference TRBV5-8 and TRBJ1-5, the complete variable domain reads EAGVTQSPTHLIKTRGQQATLRCSPISGHTSVYWYQQALGLGLQFLLWYDEGEERNRGNFPPRFSGRQFPNYSSELNVNALELEDSALYLCASSLVVYRGGSQPQHFGDGTRLSIL.

The chain combines TRBV5-1 with TRBJ1-4; D remains ambiguous. The CDR3 extends over 14 amino acids. The germline gives CDR1 SGHRS, CDR2 YFSETQ. The germline V and J ends were trimmed by 2 bases and 6 bases, with 11 bases remaining between them. CDR3 in amino acids: CASSFHGSDEKLFF. The CDR3 DNA is TGCGCCAGCAGCTTCCATGGCAGCGATGAAAAACTGTTTTTT.

The chain joins TRBV5-4 to TRBJ2-4, with D possibly matching TRBD2 (6 bases). V was shortened by 4 bases and J by 2 bases, with 13 bases between the two germline ends. CDR1 and CDR2 (germline): SGHNT, YYREEE (reference sequence). This CDR3 contains 15 residues. CDR3 DNA: TGTGCCAGCAGCCCCGGTGGAGGGACCAAAAACATTCAGTACTTC. This codes for CASSPGGGTKNIQYF.

The CDR3 loop is CASSQGTGTVAYEQYF. DNA of the CDR3: TGCGCCAGCAGCCAAGGCACCGGGACAGTCGCCTACGAGCAGTACTTC. The chain uses TRBV4-1 and TRBJ2-7; 7 bases are shared with TRBD1. V shed 1 base, J shed 2 bases, and the junction held 8 bases outside the gene matches. Germline V CDR1 and CDR2: MGHRA, YSYEKL. The CDR3 length is 16 residues.

There are a few counts of this clone. This sequence joins TRBV6-6 and TRBJ1-5; possibly TRBD1 for D (5 bases). The CDR3 spans 13 residues. In germline, CDR1 is MNHNY, CDR2 SVGAGI (reference sequence). Trimming removed 6 bases from V and 11 bases from J, with 17 bases in between. The CDR3, as DNA: TGTGCCAGCAGCATCCGGGGCGGTGGGTCCCAGCATTTT. Amino acid sequence: CASSIRGGGSQHF.

The chain links TRBV5-4 to TRBJ1-2; D not certain. V lost 4 bases to trimming and J lost 4 bases, with 11 bases between them. CDR1 SGHNT and CDR2 YYREEE come from the germline V gene (reference sequence). CDR3 length: 13 residues. In DNA form, the CDR3 reads TGTGCCAGCAGCCCAGGACGGTCCTATGGCTACACCTTC. Translated, it gives CASSPGRSYGYTF.